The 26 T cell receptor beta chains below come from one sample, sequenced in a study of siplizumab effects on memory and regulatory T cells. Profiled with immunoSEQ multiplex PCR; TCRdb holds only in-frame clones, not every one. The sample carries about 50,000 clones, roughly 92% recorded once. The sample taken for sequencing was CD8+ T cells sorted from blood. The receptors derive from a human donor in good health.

CDR3: CASSQKQGTGELFF. The CDR3, as DNA: TGCGCCAGCAGCCAAAAACAGGGGACCGGGGAGCTGTTTTTT. The chain employs TRBV4-1 and TRBJ2-2; 7 nucleotides line up with TRBD1. The junction had 2 bases not matched to a gene; V was cut back by 2 bases and J by 5 bases. The CDR3 runs 14 residues. CDR1 is MGHRA and CDR2 is YSYEKL in the germline V gene.

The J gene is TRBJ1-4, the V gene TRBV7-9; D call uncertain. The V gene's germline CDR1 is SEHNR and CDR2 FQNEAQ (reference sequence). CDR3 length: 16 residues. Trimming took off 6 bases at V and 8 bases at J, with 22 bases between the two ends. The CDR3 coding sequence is TGTGCCAGCAGTACCCCCCTGGAGGGAGAAGAAGAAAAACTGTTTTTT. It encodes CASSTPLEGEEEKLFF.

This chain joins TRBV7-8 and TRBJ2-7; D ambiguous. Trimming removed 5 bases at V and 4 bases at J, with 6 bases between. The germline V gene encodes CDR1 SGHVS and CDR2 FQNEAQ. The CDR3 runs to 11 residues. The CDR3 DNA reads TGTGCCAGCAGCGGCAGTTACGAGCAGTACTTC. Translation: CASSGSYEQYF.

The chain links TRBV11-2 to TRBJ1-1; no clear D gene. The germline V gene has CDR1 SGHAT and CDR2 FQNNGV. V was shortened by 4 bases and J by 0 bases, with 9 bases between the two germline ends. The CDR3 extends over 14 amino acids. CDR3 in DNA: TGTGCCAGCAGCTCGCCCCCGGTGAACACTGAAGCTTTCTTT. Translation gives CASSSPPVNTEAFF.

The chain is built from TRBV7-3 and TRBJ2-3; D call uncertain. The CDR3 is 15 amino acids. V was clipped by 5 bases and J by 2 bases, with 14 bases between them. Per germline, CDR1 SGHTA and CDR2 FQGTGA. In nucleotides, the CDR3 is TGTGCCAGCAGCCCCGTGTACAGCCTCACAGATACGCAGTATTTT. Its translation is CASSPVYSLTDTQYF.

The DNA of the CDR3 is TGCAGCGTTGACGGCCAGTCGAGGTACAATGAGCAGTTCTTC. This codes for CSVDGQSRYNEQFF. The chain recombines TRBV29-1 with TRBJ2-1; no reliable D call. With 3 bases removed from V and 4 bases from J, the gap between germline ends came to 13 bases. Germline assignment: CDR1 SQVTM and CDR2 ANQGSEA. CDR3 length: 14 amino acids.

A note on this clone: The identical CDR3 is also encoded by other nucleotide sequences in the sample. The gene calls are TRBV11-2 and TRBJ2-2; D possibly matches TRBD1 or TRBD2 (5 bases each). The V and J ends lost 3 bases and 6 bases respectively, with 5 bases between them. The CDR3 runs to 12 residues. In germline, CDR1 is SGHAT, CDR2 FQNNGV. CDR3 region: CASSLGAGELFF. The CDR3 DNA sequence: TGTGCCAGCAGCTTGGGGGCCGGGGAGCTGTTTTTT.

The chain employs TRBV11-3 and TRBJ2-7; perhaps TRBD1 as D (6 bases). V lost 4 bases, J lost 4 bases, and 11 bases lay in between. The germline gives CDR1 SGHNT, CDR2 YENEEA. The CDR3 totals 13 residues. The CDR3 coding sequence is TGTGCCAGCAGCTCGAAACAGGGTTACGAGCAGTACTTC. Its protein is CASSSKQGYEQYF.

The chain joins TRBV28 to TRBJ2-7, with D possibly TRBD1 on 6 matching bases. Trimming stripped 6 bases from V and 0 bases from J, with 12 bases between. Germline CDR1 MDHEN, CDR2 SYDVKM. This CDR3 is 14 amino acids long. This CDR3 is CASRGAAYSYEQYF. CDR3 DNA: TGTGCCAGCAGGGGGGCGGCCTACTCCTACGAGCAGTACTTC.

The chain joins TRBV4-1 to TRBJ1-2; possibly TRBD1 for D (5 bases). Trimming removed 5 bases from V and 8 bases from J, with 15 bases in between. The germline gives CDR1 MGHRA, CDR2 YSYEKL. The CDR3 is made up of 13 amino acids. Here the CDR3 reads CASSTLGVSGYTF. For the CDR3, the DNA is TGCGCCAGCAGCACGTTGGGGGTTAGCGGCTACACCTTC.

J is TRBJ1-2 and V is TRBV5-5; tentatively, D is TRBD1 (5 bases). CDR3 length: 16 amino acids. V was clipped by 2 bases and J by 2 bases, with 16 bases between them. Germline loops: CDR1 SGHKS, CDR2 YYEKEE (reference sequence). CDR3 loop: CASSFSIPGRNYGYTF. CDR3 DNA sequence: TGTGCCAGCAGCTTCTCTATTCCGGGACGGAACTATGGCTACACCTTC.

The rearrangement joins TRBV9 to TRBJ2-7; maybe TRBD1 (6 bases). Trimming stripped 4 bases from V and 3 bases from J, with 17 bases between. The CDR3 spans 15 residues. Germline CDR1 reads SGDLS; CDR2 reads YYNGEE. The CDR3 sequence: CASSWAAGAGYEQYF. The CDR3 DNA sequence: TGTGCCAGCAGCTGGGCGGCAGGGGCCGGCTACGAGCAGTACTTC.

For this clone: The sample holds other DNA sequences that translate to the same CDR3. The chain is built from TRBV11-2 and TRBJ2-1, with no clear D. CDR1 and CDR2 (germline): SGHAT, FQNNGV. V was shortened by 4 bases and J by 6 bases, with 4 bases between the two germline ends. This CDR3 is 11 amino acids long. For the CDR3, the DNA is TGTGCCAGCAGCTCGACCAATGAGCAGTTCTTC. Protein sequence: CASSSTNEQFF.

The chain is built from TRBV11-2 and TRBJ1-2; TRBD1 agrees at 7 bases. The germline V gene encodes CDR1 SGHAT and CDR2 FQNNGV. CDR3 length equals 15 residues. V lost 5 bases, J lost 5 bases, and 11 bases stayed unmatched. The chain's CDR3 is CASSPLAGTEYGYTF. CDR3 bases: TGTGCCAGCAGCCCCCTGGCTGGGACAGAATATGGCTACACCTTC.

In nucleotides, the CDR3 is TGTGCCAGCAGCTTTCTCGCGGGAGGGCGTAGGGATGAGCAGTTCTTC. Its translation is CASSFLAGGRRDEQFF. V and J are TRBV11-2 and TRBJ2-1, with 9 bases aligning to TRBD2. The CDR3 sequence is 16 residues long. The germline V gene encodes CDR1 SGHAT and CDR2 FQNNGV. Trimming removed 3 bases from V and 8 bases from J; junction bases left unmatched: 11.

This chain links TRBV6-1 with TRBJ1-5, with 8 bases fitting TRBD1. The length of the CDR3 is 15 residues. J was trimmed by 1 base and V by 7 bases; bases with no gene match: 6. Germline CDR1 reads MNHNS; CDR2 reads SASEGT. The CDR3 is CASKPRDRSNQPQHF. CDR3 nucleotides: TGTGCCAGCAAACCCCGGGACAGGAGCAATCAGCCCCAGCATTTT.

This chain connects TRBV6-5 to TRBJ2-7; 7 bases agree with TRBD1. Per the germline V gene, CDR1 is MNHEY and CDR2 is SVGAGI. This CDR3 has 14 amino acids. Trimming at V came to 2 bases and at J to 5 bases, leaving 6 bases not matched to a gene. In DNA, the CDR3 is TGTGCCAGCAGTTACGCAGGGGGTCGGGACGAGCAGTACTTC. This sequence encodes CASSYAGGRDEQYF.

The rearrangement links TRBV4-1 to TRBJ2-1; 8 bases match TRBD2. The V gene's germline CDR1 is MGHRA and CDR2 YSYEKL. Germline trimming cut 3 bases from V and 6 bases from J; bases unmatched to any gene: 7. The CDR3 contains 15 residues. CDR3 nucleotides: TGCGCCAGCAGCCACACAGCGGGAGTAAGCAATGAGCAGTTCTTC. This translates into CASSHTAGVSNEQFF.

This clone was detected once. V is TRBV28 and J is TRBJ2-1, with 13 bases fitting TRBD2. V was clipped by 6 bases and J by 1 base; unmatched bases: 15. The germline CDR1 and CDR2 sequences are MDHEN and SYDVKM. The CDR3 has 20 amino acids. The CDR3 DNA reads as TGTGCCAGCAGAGGACTAGCGGGAGTGATGGTCCAAATTTCCTACAATGAGCAGTTCTTC. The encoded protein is CASRGLAGVMVQISYNEQFF.

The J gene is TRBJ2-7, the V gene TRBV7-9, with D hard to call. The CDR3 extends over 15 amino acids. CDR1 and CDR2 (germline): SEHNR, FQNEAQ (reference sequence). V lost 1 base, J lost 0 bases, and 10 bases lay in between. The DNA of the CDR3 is TGTGCCAGCAGCTTAGGGCCGTCGTCCTCCTACGAGCAGTACTTC. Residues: CASSLGPSSSYEQYF.

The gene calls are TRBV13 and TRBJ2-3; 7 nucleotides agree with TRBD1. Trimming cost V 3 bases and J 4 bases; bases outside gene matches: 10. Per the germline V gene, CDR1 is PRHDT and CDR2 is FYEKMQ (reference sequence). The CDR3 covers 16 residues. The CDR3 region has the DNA TGTGCCAGCAGCTTCATAGGACAGGCACTCCCAGATACGCAGTATTTT. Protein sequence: CASSFIGQALPDTQYF.

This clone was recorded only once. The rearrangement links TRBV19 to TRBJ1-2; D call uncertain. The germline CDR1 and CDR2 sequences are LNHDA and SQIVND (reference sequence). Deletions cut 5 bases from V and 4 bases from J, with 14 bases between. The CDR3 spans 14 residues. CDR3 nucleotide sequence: TGTGCCAGTAGTGCCCGAGTCAGAACCTATGGCTACACCTTC. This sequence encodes CASSARVRTYGYTF.

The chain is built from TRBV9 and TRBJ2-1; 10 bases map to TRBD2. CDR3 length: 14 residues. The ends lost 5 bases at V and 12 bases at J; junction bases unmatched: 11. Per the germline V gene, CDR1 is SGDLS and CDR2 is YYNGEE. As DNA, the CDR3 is TGTGCCAGCAGTGGGACCAGCGGGGGGGAGTGGCAGTTCTTC. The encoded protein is CASSGTSGGEWQFF.

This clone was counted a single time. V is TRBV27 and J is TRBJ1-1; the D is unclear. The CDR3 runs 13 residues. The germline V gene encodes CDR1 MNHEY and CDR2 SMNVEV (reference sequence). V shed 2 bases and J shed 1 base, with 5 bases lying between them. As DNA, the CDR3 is TGTGCCAGCAGTTTAGAAGGGAACACTGAAGCTTTCTTT. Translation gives CASSLEGNTEAFF.

This CDR3 is CASSAGDGSYNEQFF. The CDR3, as DNA: TGTGCCAGCAGCGCGGGGGACGGCTCTTACAATGAGCAGTTCTTC. This rearrangement joins TRBV9 to TRBJ2-1; D possibly corresponds to TRBD2 (6 bases). Trimming took off 3 bases at V and 4 bases at J, with 14 bases between the two ends. The CDR3 extends over 15 amino acids. Per germline, CDR1 SGDLS and CDR2 YYNGEE.

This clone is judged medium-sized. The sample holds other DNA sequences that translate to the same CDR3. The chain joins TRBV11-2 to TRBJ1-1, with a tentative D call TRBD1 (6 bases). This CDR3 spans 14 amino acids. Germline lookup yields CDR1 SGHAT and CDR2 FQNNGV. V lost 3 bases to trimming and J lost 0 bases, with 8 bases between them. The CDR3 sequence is CASSFGQLNTEAFF. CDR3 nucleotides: TGTGCCAGCAGCTTTGGACAGCTGAACACTGAAGCTTTCTTT.